This paragraph reports one TCR beta chain. This entry comes from a study of blood T cell repertoires in COVID-19. The wider study: Sites across the United States, Italy and Spain contributed samples from acute and convalescent COVID-19. Sources were T cells, B-cell-depleted T cells, or PBMCs; the material itself was cDNA or gDNA.

The CDR3 is made up of 18 amino acids. Germline assignment: CDR1 SEHNR and CDR2 FQNEAQ (reference sequence). V gave up 1 base and J gave up 5 bases; unmatched junction bases: 11. Enrollees, about 18 to 89 years old, lived in 24 US areas. Clinical history reported by participants formed the basis on which cohorts were assigned. Sequencing used immunoSEQ multiplex PCR; TCRdb keeps in-frame clones, though not all of them. In the table there are a few hundred thousand clones, just over 85% of which are singletons. The sequence was collected from a woman aged 50 to 60 with acute COVID-19. The V call is TRBV7-9, the J call TRBJ2-2; TRBD2 aligns across 9 bases. Sequenced material: PBMCs or T cells enriched from blood (not recorded which). The CDR3 sequence is CASSLVWSLAGDTGELFF. The CDR3 DNA follows: TGTGCCAGCAGCTTAGTTTGGTCCTTAGCGGGAGATACCGGGGAGCTGTTTTTT.